This TCR beta chain originates from a study of blood T cell repertoires in COVID-19. Trimming took off 2 bases at V and 2 bases at J, with 6 bases between the two ends. Per germline, CDR1 LGHNT and CDR2 FRNRAP. The CDR3 is 13 amino acids. Original analysis: Using reference gene primer amplification, nucleated cell counts were estimated. Libraries were prepared by immunoSEQ multiplex PCR; TCRdb keeps only in-frame clonotypes and omits some of them. V and J calls and clone size come straight from that table; D and trimming were deduced from the DNA. Altogether about 230,000 clones are present, 80% to 90% being singletons, with the ten largest covering 2% to 2.5%.

The chain couples TRBV12-5 to TRBJ1-2; perhaps TRBD1 as D (5 bases). The clonotype originates from a man aged 40-55 years who had recovered from COVID-19. Sequencing was done on a sample of peripheral blood. The CDR3 DNA follows: TGTGCTAGTGGTTTGTCAGGGAACTATGGCTACACCTTC. Protein: CASGLSGNYGYTF.